By its share, the clone carrying this T cell receptor beta chain is medium-sized. The target antigen is unknown. The CDR3 length is 12 residues. CDR1 and CDR2 (germline): ENHRY, SYGVKD. Trimming shortened V by 8 bases and J by 8 bases, and 12 bases separated the two germline ends. The record originates from a study of T cell clones after liver transplantation. TCRdb keeps only in-frame clones here, not all; method: immunoSEQ multiplex PCR. This sample yields about 4,400 clones, of which 25% to 30% are seen a single time; 12% to 15% belongs to the top ten. Alloreactive TCRbeta sequences came from sequencing proliferating CFSE-low cells in the MLR. Graft donor PBMCs, splenocytes, lymph-node cells, or third-party PBMCs stimulated pre-transplant recipient cells.

Sequences were obtained from CD4+ T cells from cultured PBMCs. The chain couples TRBV10-3 to TRBJ2-2; D is ambiguous. The sequence came from a human patient who received a liver transplant. Some T cells may be supplied by the graft donor. The CDR3 sequence: CAIRRPTGELFF. Written as DNA, the CDR3 is TGTGCCATCCGTAGACCTACGGGGGAGCTGTTTTTT.